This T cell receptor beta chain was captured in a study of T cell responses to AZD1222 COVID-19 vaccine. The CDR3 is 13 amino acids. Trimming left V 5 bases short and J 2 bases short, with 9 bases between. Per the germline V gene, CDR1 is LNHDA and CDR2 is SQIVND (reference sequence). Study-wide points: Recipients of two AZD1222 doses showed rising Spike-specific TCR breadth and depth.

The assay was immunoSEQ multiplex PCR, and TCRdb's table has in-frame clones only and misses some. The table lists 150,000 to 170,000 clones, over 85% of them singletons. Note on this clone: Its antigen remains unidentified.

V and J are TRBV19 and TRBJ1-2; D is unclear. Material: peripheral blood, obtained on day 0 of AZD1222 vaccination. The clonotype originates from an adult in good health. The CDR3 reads CASSFRGNYGYTF. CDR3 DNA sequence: TGTGCCAGTAGTTTCCGGGGAAACTATGGCTACACCTTC.